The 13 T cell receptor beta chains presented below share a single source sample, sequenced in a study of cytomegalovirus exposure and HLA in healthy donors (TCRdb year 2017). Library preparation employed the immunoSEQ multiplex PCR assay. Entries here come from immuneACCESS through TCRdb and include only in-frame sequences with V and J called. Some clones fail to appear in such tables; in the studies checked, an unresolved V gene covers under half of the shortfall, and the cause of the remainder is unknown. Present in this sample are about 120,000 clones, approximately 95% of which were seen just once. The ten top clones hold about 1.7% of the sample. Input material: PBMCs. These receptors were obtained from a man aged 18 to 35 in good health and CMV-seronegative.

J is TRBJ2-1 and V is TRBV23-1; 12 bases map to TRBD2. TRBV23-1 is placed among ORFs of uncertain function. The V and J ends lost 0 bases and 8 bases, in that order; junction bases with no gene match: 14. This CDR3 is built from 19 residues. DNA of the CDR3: TGCGCCAGCAGTCAATCGCGGGCAGGACTAGCGGGAATCGGCGATGAGCAGTTCTTC. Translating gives CASSQSRAGLAGIGDEQFF.

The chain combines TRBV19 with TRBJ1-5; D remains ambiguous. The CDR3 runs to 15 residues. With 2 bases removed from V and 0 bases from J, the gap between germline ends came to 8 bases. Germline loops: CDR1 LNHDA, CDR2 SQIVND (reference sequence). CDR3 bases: TGTGCCAGTAGTATAAACGGCGGTAGCAATCAGCCCCAGCATTTT. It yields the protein CASSINGGSNQPQHF.

This chain's CDR3 is CASAPGLLSAEQYF. The CDR3 nucleotides are TGTGCCAGCGCCCCGGGACTTCTCAGTGCAGAGCAGTACTTC. The chain couples TRBV13 to TRBJ2-7; perhaps TRBD2 as D (6 bases). Germline V CDR1 and CDR2: PRHDT, FYEKMQ (reference sequence). V lost 8 bases, J lost 7 bases, and 21 bases lay in between. CDR3 length: 14 residues.

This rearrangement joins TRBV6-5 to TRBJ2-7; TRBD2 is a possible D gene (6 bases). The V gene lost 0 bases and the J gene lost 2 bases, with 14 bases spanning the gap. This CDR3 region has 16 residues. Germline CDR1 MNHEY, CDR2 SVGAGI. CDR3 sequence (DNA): TGTGCCAGCAGTTACTCTCTTAGCGGACCCGCCTACGAGCAGTACTTC. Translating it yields CASSYSLSGPAYEQYF.

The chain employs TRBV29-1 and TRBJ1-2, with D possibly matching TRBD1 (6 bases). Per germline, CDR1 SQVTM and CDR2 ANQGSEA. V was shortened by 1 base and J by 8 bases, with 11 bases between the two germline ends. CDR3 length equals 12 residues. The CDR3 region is CSVEGRGGGYTF. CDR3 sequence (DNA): TGCAGCGTTGAAGGCAGGGGCGGGGGCTACACCTTC.

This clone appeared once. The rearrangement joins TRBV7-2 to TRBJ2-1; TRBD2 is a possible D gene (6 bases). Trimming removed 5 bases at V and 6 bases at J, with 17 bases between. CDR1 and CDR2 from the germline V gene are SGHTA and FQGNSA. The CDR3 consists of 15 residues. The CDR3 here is CASSPLGSGGNEQFF. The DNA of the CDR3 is TGTGCCAGCAGCCCCCTCGGGAGTGGGGGCAATGAGCAGTTCTTC.

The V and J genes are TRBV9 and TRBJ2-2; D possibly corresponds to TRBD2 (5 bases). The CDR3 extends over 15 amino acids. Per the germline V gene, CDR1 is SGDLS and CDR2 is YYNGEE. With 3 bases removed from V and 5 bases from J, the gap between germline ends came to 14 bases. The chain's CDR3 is CASSAERTFTGELFF. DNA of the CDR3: TGTGCCAGCAGCGCCGAAAGGACTTTTACCGGGGAGCTGTTTTTT.

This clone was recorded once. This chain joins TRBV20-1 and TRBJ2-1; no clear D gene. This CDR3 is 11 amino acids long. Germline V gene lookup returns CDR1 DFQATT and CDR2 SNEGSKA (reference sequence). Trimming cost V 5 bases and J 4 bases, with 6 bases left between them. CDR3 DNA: TGCAGTGCTCCACTTTACAATGAGCAGTTCTTC. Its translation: CSAPLYNEQFF.

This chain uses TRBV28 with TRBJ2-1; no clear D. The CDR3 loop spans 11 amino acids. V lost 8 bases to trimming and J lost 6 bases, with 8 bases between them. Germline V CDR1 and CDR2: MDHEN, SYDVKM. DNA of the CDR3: TGTGCCAGCGGCCGCTTCAATGAGCAGTTCTTC. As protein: CASGRFNEQFF. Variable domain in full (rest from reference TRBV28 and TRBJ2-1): DVKVTQSSRYLVKRTGEKVFLECVQDMDHENMFWYRQDPGLGLRLIYFSYDVKMKEKGDIPEGYSVSREKKERFSLILESASTNQTSMYLCASGRFNEQFFGPGTRLTVL.

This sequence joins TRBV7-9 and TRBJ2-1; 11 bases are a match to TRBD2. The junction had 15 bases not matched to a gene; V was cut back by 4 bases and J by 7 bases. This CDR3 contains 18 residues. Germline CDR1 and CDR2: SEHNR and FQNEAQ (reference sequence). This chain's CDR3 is CASSSPINSGRALNEQFF. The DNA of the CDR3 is TGTGCCAGCAGCTCCCCAATCAATAGCGGGAGGGCCTTAAATGAGCAGTTCTTC.

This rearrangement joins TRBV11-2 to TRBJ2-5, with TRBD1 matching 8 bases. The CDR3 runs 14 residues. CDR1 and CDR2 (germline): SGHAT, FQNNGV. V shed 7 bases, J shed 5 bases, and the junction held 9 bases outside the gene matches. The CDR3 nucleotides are TGTGCCAGCACCCGAACAGGGGGAGTGGAGACCCAGTACTTC. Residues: CASTRTGGVETQYF.

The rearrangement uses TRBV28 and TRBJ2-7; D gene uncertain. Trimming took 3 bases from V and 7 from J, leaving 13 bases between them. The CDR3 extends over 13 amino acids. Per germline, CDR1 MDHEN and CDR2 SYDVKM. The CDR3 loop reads CASSLETPWEQYF. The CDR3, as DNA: TGTGCCAGCAGTTTGGAGACCCCTTGGGAGCAGTACTTC.

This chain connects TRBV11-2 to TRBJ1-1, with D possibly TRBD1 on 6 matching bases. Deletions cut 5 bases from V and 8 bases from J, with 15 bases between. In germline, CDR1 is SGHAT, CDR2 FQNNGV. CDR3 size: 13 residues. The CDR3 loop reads CASSGRAQGEAFF. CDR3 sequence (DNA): TGTGCCAGCAGCGGAAGGGCACAGGGAGAAGCTTTCTTT.